A selection of T cell receptor beta chains follows, all from one sample in a study of shared clonotypes between healthy human individuals. Assay: immunoSEQ multiplex PCR; the TCRdb copy retains only in-frame clones and omits some. Of roughly 2 million clones in the sample, less than 95% were seen once. Input material: naive CD8+ T cells sorted from blood. The receptors were gathered from a man aged 18-30 years in good health. Each CDR3 is given with its conserved first and last residue. The D gene is left open where the match is weak. The size of a clone is reported for some rows only, either as once, few or many, or as a class for expanded clones.

D: .
J: TRBJ1-5
size: .
length: 14
V: TRBV27
DNA: TGTGCCAGCAGTTACCGAGGGGGGGATCAGCCCCAGCATTTT
CDR3: CASSYRGGDQPQHF

D: .
J: TRBJ2-7
size: .
length: 14
V: TRBV27
DNA: TGTGCCAGCAGTTTAAAGGGGGGAACCTACGAGCAGTACTTC
CDR3: CASSLKGGTYEQYF

D: .
J: TRBJ1-2
size: .
length: 13
V: TRBV5-8
DNA: TGTGCCAGCAGGGCCGGCGGGTCCTATGGCTACACCTTC
CDR3: CASRAGGSYGYTF

D: TRBD2
J: TRBJ2-3
size: .
length: 15
V: TRBV28
DNA: TGTGCCAGCAGTTCACTAGCGGGGGGGCCAGATACGCAGTATTTT
CDR3: CASSSLAGGPDTQYF

D: .
J: TRBJ2-7
size: .
length: 11
V: TRBV6-6
DNA: TGTGCCAGCAGTCACATCTACGAGCAGTACTTC
CDR3: CASSHIYEQYF

D: .
J: TRBJ2-2
size: .
length: 15
V: TRBV6-5
DNA: TGTGCCAGCAGTGCCCCCCCTTTCGGAACCGGGGAGCTGTTTTTT
CDR3: CASSAPPFGTGELFF

D: .
J: TRBJ2-7
size: once
length: 12
V: TRBV19
DNA: TGTGCCAGTAGTCTGGTTGGGTACGAGCAGTACTTC
CDR3: CASSLVGYEQYF

D: TRBD1
J: TRBJ2-7
size: .
length: 13
V: TRBV18
DNA: TGTGCCAGCTCACGACAGGGGAGCAACGAGCAGTACTTC
CDR3: CASSRQGSNEQYF

D: TRBD1
J: TRBJ2-2
size: .
length: 15
V: TRBV27
DNA: TGTGCCAGCAGTCCACGGACAGGGCCAACCGGGGAGCTGTTTTTT
CDR3: CASSPRTGPTGELFF

D: TRBD1
J: TRBJ2-1
size: .
length: 15
V: TRBV27
DNA: TGTGCCAGCAGCAACGGGACAGGGGTATACAATGAGCAGTTCTTC
CDR3: CASSNGTGVYNEQFF

D: TRBD1
J: TRBJ1-4
size: few
length: 15
V: TRBV5-4
DNA: TGTGCCAGCAGCTTGGTCCCGACAGGGAATGAAAAACTGTTTTTT
CDR3: CASSLVPTGNEKLFF

D: .
J: TRBJ1-5
size: .
length: 13
V: TRBV6-6
DNA: TGTGCCAGCAGACCCACAGGCAATCAGCCCCAGCATTTT
CDR3: CASRPTGNQPQHF

D: TRBD1
J: TRBJ1-2
size: .
length: 13
V: TRBV28
DNA: TGTGCCAGCAGCCAACAGGGGGCGGGTGGCTACACCTTC
CDR3: CASSQQGAGGYTF

D: .
J: TRBJ1-4
size: .
length: 15
V: TRBV4-2
DNA: TGTGCCAGCAGCCAAATGCAACAGGAGGGTGAAAAACTGTTTTTT
CDR3: CASSQMQQEGEKLFF

D: TRBD2
J: TRBJ2-3
size: .
length: 12
V: TRBV29-1
DNA: TGCAGTGGGACTAGCGGCACAGATACGCAGTATTTT
CDR3: CSGTSGTDTQYF

D: .
J: TRBJ2-5
size: .
length: 15
V: TRBV4-1
DNA: TGCGCCAGCAGCCAAGCCCCTTGGACCCAAGAGACCCAGTACTTC
CDR3: CASSQAPWTQETQYF

D: .
J: TRBJ2-1
size: .
length: 18
V: TRBV7-9
DNA: TGTGCCAGCAGCCCCAGGGTCGGGGAGAGGGGCTCCTACAATGAGCAGTTCTTC
CDR3: CASSPRVGERGSYNEQFF

D: TRBD1
J: TRBJ2-5
size: once
length: 13
V: TRBV6-4
DNA: TGTGCCAGCAGGGAGGACAGGAGGGAGACCCAGTACTTC
CDR3: CASREDRRETQYF

D: TRBD2
J: TRBJ2-5
size: .
length: 15
V: TRBV4-1
DNA: TGCGCCAGCAGCCAAGGCGGGGGGCTGAGGGAGACCCAGTACTTC
CDR3: CASSQGGGLRETQYF

D: .
J: TRBJ1-4
size: .
length: 12
V: TRBV11-2
DNA: TGTGCCAGCAGCGCTGGTCGCGAGGGACTGTTTTTT
CDR3: CASSAGREGLFF

D: .
J: TRBJ2-2
size: .
length: 15
V: TRBV21-1
DNA: TGTGCCAGCAGCAAAGGGGGACAGGACACCGGGGAGCTGTTTTTT
CDR3: CASSKGGQDTGELFF

D: .
J: TRBJ2-1
size: .
length: 11
V: TRBV5-6
DNA: TGTGCCAGCAGCTTCAAACGGGAGCAGTTCTTC
CDR3: CASSFKREQFF

D: .
J: TRBJ2-7
size: .
length: 13
V: TRBV27
DNA: TGTGCCAGCAGTTTAGCCAGGGTCGGCGAGCAGTACTTC
CDR3: CASSLARVGEQYF

D: .
J: TRBJ1-2
size: .
length: 13
V: TRBV2
DNA: TGTGCCAGCAGTGGGGCGTTCAACTATGGCTACACCTTC
CDR3: CASSGAFNYGYTF

D: .
J: TRBJ2-5
size: .
length: 18
V: TRBV7-3
DNA: TGTGCCAGCAGCACCAGACAGGTATGGGATTTCCGGGGAGAGACCCAGTACTTC
CDR3: CASSTRQVWDFRGETQYF

D: .
J: TRBJ1-1
size: .
length: 13
V: TRBV15
DNA: TGTGCCACCAGCGTGGGTCTAGGCACTGAAGCTTTCTTT
CDR3: CATSVGLGTEAFF

D: .
J: TRBJ2-2
size: .
length: 11
V: TRBV29-1
DNA: TGCAGCGTTGAAGTGGTCGGGGAGCTGTTTTTT
CDR3: CSVEVVGELFF

D: .
J: TRBJ2-3
size: .
length: 15
V: TRBV11-2
DNA: TGTGCCAGCAGCCCCGGGGAAGGGAACACAGATACGCAGTATTTT
CDR3: CASSPGEGNTDTQYF

D: TRBD2
J: TRBJ2-5
size: .
length: 14
V: TRBV10-3
DNA: TGTGCCATCAGTAGCGGGACCTCCCAAGAGACCCAGTACTTC
CDR3: CAISSGTSQETQYF

D: TRBD2
J: TRBJ2-2
size: .
length: 18
V: TRBV4-3
DNA: TGCGCCAGCAGCCAAGGGACTAGCGGGAGAGAGGACACCGGGGAGCTGTTTTTT
CDR3: CASSQGTSGREDTGELFF

D: TRBD2
J: TRBJ2-3
size: .
length: 18
V: TRBV13
DNA: TGTGCCAGCAGCTTTTTGGGCGCGGGAGGGTCTTGCACAGATACGCAGTATTTT
CDR3: CASSFLGAGGSCTDTQYF

D: TRBD2
J: TRBJ2-5
size: .
length: 17
V: TRBV12-5
DNA: TGTGCTAGTGCCCGACTAGCGGGAGGGGGGGACCAAGAGACCCAGTACTTC
CDR3: CASARLAGGGDQETQYF

D: .
J: TRBJ2-7
size: .
length: 12
V: TRBV5-1
DNA: TGCGCCAGCAGCTCCCCAGACTACGAGCAGTACTTC
CDR3: CASSSPDYEQYF

D: .
J: TRBJ2-7
size: .
length: 13
V: TRBV6-5
DNA: TGTGCCAGCAGTTACGGGGGAGGTGAGGCGCAGTACTTC
CDR3: CASSYGGGEAQYF

D: .
J: TRBJ1-4
size: .
length: 15
V: TRBV7-5
DNA: TGTGCCAGAAGACCTACAGGGGAAGAAGATGAAAAACTGTTTTTT
CDR3: CARRPTGEEDEKLFF

D: TRBD1
J: TRBJ1-1
size: .
length: 15
V: TRBV5-6
DNA: TGTGCCAGCAGCCCTGGGACAGGGGGTAGTACTGAAGCTTTCTTT
CDR3: CASSPGTGGSTEAFF

D: .
J: TRBJ1-1
size: few
length: 11
V: TRBV2
DNA: TGTGCCGAAGGAGGGGGGACTGAAGCTTTCTTT
CDR3: CAEGGGTEAFF

D: .
J: TRBJ2-2
size: .
length: 14
V: TRBV7-9
DNA: TGTGCCAGCAGCTTAACATGGGGATCCGGGGAGCTGTTTTTT
CDR3: CASSLTWGSGELFF

D: TRBD1
J: TRBJ2-1
size: .
length: 14
V: TRBV13
DNA: TGTGCCAGCAATGTACAGGGGGCCTACAATGAGCAGTTCTTC
CDR3: CASNVQGAYNEQFF

D: .
J: TRBJ1-1
size: .
length: 13
V: TRBV27
DNA: TGTGCCAGCAGTTTACAAGGGGGGGCTGAAGCTTTCTTT
CDR3: CASSLQGGAEAFF

D: .
J: TRBJ2-5
size: .
length: 15
V: TRBV6-1
DNA: TGTGCCAGCAGTGAAGGGGGACTCCGGCAAGAGACCCAGTACTTC
CDR3: CASSEGGLRQETQYF

D: TRBD2
J: TRBJ2-7
size: .
length: 16
V: TRBV5-6
DNA: TGTGCCAGCGGTAAGGGAGGGTTAGAAGGGTCCTACGAGCAGTACTTC
CDR3: CASGKGGLEGSYEQYF

D: .
J: TRBJ2-7
size: .
length: 14
V: TRBV4-2
DNA: TGTGCCAGCAGCCAAGATACCAGGGTATACGAGCAGTACTTC
CDR3: CASSQDTRVYEQYF

D: TRBD1
J: TRBJ2-7
size: .
length: 16
V: TRBV4-1
DNA: TGCGCCAGCAGCCAAGAATTATGGCAGGGGGCCTACGAGCAGTACTTC
CDR3: CASSQELWQGAYEQYF

D: .
J: TRBJ2-1
size: .
length: 12
V: TRBV10-2
DNA: TGCGCCAGCAGTGAGTCCATGGATGAGCAGTTCTTC
CDR3: CASSESMDEQFF

D: TRBD2
J: TRBJ2-1
size: .
length: 19
V: TRBV5-1
DNA: TGCGCCAGCAGCTTGATCACTAGCGGGAGCGAGTGGGGCTACAATGAGCAGTTCTTC
CDR3: CASSLITSGSEWGYNEQFF

D: TRBD2
J: TRBJ2-7
size: .
length: 15
V: TRBV2
DNA: TGTGCCAGCAGTGAGGGCGGGAGCGGGTACCACGAGCAGTACTTC
CDR3: CASSEGGSGYHEQYF